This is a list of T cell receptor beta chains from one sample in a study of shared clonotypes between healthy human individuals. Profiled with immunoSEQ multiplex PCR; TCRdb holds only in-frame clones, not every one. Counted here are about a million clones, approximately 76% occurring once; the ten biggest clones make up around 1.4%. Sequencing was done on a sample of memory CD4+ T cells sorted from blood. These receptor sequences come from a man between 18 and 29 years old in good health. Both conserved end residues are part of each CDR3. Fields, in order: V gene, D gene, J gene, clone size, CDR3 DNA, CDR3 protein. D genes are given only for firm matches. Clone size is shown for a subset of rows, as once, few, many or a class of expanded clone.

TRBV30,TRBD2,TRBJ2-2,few,TGTGCCTGGAGTGTAGCGCTAGCGGGATCCGGGGAGCTGTTTTTT,CAWSVALAGSGELFF
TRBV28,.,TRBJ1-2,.,TGTGCCGCGGGGGAGGCCGTAGGATATGGCTACACCTTC,CAAGEAVGYGYTF
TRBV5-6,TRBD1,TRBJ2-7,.,TGTGCCAGCAGCTGGGGACAGGGGGCCTACGAGCAGTACTTC,CASSWGQGAYEQYF
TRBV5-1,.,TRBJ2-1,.,TGCGCCAGCAGCGGGTCTGGCGGGCCATACAATGAGCAGTTCTTC,CASSGSGGPYNEQFF
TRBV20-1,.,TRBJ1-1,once,TGCAGTGCTAGACCGGCCACTGAAGCTTTCTTT,CSARPATEAFF
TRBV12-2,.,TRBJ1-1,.,TGTGCAAGTCGCTTAGCGCTAACAGGGGCTTCGGATGAAGCTTTCTTT,CASRLALTGASDEAFF
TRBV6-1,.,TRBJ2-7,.,TGTGCCAGCAGTGCTGGAGCCTTCTTCGCCGAGCAGTACTTC,CASSAGAFFAEQYF
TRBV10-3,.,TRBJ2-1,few,TGTGCCATCGGACCTAGCGCAGTTCCGAATGAGCAGTTCTTC,CAIGPSAVPNEQFF
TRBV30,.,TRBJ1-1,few,TGTGCCTGGAGGTTTGGGGAGACTGAAGCTTTCTTT,CAWRFGETEAFF
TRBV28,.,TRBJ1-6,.,TGTGCCAGCAGTCCCGCTTACCTAGGGGGTTCACCCCTCCACTTT,CASSPAYLGGSPLHF
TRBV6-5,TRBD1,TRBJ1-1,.,TGTGCCAGCAGTTCTACAGGGGATGGGGCAGCTTTCTTT,CASSSTGDGAAFF
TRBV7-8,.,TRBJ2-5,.,TGTGCCAGCAGCTTAGTTGGGGGGCAAGAGACCCAGTACTTC,CASSLVGGQETQYF
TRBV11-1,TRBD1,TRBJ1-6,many,TGTGCCAGCAGCCCGACAGGGACATCACCCCTCCACTTT,CASSPTGTSPLHF
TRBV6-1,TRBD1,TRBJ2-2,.,TGTGCCAGCAGCGGGACAGAGTACACCGGGGAGCTGTTTTTT,CASSGTEYTGELFF
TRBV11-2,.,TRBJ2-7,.,TGTGCCAGCAGCTTAGGACCTATAGGTGTCTCCTACGAGCAGTACTTC,CASSLGPIGVSYEQYF
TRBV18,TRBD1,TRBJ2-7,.,TGTGCCAGCTCACCAGTCCGAGGGGGCCCGGACGAGCAGTACTTC,CASSPVRGGPDEQYF
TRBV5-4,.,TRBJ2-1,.,TGTGCCAGCAGCCCTGTCGCGACTAGAGCGGGCAATGAGCAGTTCTTC,CASSPVATRAGNEQFF
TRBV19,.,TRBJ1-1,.,TGTGCCAGTAGTATAGCCGGGACGGGCTCTGAAGCTTTCTTT,CASSIAGTGSEAFF
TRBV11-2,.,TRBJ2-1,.,TGTGCCAGCAGTTGGACGGATTCCTCCTACAATGAGCAGTTCTTC,CASSWTDSSYNEQFF
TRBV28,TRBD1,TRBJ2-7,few,TGTGCCAGCACCCCCGACAGGGACGAGCAGTACTTC,CASTPDRDEQYF
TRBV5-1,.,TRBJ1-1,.,TGCGCCAGCAGCAGAGGGTTGGGCGTTGGGAACACTGAAGCTTTCTTT,CASSRGLGVGNTEAFF
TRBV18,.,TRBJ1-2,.,TGTGCCAGCTCAGCAGCGCGTTCGGATGGCTACACCTTC,CASSAARSDGYTF
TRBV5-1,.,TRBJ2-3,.,TGCGCCAGCAGCTTGCGCACAGATACGCAGTATTTT,CASSLRTDTQYF
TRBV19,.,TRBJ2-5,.,TGTGCCAGTAGTATAACGGGCCAAGAGACCCAGTACTTC,CASSITGQETQYF
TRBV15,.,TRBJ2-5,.,TGTGCCACCAGCAGAGGTCCCGACGCGCAAGAGACCCAGTACTTC,CATSRGPDAQETQYF
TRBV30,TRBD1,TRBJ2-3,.,TGTGCCCGGAACAGGGGAGATTCAGATACGCAGTATTTT,CARNRGDSDTQYF
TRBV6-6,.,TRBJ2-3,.,TGTGCCAGCAGTTTCATCCCCGGGGATACGCAGTATTTT,CASSFIPGDTQYF
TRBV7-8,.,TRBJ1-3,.,TGTGCCAGCAGCCCCGAAGTGCCTTACTCTGGAAACACCATATATTTT,CASSPEVPYSGNTIYF
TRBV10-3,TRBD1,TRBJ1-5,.,TGTGCCATCAGCCCAGGGGGCCGGCAGCCCCAGCATTTT,CAISPGGRQPQHF
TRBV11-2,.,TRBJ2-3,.,TGTGCCAGCAGCTTATTAAGGGGTAGGAATACGCAGTATTTT,CASSLLRGRNTQYF
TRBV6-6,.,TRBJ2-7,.,TGTGCCAGCAGACGCACGGGACATTCAGCGTACGAGCAGTACTTC,CASRRTGHSAYEQYF
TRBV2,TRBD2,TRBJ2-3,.,TGTGCCAGCATTCCTAGCGGGGGGGATAATACGCAGTATTTT,CASIPSGGDNTQYF
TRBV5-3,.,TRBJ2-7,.,TGTGCCAGAAGGCGTCCAGGGTCGTACGAGCAGTACTTC,CARRRPGSYEQYF
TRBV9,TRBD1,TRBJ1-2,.,TGTGCCAGCAGCGTAGACACAGGGGCCGGCTACACCTTC,CASSVDTGAGYTF
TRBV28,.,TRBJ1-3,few,TGTGCCAGCAGCTGGCAGTCCTCTGGAAACACCATATATTTT,CASSWQSSGNTIYF
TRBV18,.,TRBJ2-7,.,TGTGCCAGCTCACCTCTCTACGAGCAGTACTTC,CASSPLYEQYF
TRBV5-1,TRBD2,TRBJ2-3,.,TGCGCCAGCAGCCCTGGTAGCGGGGGACGGGATACGCAGTATTTT,CASSPGSGGRDTQYF
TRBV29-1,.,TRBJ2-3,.,TGCAGCGTTGAAGGGCAGGGTCTGGGCACAGATACGCAGTATTTT,CSVEGQGLGTDTQYF
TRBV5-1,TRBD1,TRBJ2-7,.,TGCGCCAGCAGCCTGACAGGGTCAGGAGCGAGCTCCTACGAGCAGTACTTC,CASSLTGSGASSYEQYF
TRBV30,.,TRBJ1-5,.,TGTGCCTGGAGTAAGGTCGGCAGGGGAGTAGCTCAGCCCCAGCATTTT,CAWSKVGRGVAQPQHF
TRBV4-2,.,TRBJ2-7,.,TGTGCCAGCAGCCAAGATTCCCGCGGGGCAAACTACGAGCAGTACTTC,CASSQDSRGANYEQYF
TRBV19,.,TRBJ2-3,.,TGTGCCAGTAGTATAGGGGTTCCAGATACGCAGTATTTT,CASSIGVPDTQYF
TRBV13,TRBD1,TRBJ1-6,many,TGTGCCAGCAGCTATGACAGGGACTCTGGTTCACCCCTCCACTTT,CASSYDRDSGSPLHF
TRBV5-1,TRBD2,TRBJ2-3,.,TGCGCCAGCAGCTTTTTAGCGGGACCGACAGATACGCAGTATTTT,CASSFLAGPTDTQYF
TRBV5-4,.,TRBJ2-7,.,TGTGCCAGCAGCTCAGGGGTACGCTACGAGCAGTACTTC,CASSSGVRYEQYF
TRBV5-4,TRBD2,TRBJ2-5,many,TGTGCCAGCAGGGCTAGCGGGAAGTCTCGGGAGACCCAGTACTTC,CASRASGKSRETQYF
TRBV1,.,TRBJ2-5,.,TGCACCAGCAGCCAGACCCCCCGCCCAGAGACCCAGTACTTC,CTSSQTPRPETQYF
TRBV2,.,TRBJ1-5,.,TGTGCCAGCAGGGTCGGGACAATGGGGGGTCAGCCCCAGCATTTT,CASRVGTMGGQPQHF
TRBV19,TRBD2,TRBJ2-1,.,TGTGCCAGTAGAATTACTAGCGCATACAATGAGCAGTTCTTC,CASRITSAYNEQFF
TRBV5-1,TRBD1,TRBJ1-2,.,TGCGCCAGCAGCTACGGGACAGGGGCGCCCAACTATGGCTACACCTTC,CASSYGTGAPNYGYTF
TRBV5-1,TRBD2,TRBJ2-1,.,TGCGCCAGCAGCTTGGGGCCAGCGGGAAGGGATGAGCAGTTCTTC,CASSLGPAGRDEQFF
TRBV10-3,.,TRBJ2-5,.,TGTGCCATCACAAACCAGGGTAGAGGGGAGCAGTACTTC,CAITNQGRGEQYF
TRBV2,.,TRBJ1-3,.,TGTGCCAGCAGTGATCAGGGCTCGGCTGGAAACACCATATATTTT,CASSDQGSAGNTIYF
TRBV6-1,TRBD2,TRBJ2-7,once,TGTGCCAGCAGTGAAGGTAGCGGGAGGCCCTCCTACGAGCAGTACTTC,CASSEGSGRPSYEQYF
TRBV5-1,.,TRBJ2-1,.,TGCGCCAGCAGCTTGGCCCCGGGGAATGAGCAGTTCTTC,CASSLAPGNEQFF
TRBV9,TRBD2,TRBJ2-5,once,TGTGCCAGCAGCGTAGCTGGGTCTGAGGGAGGGGAGACCCAGTACTTC,CASSVAGSEGGETQYF
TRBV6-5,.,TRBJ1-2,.,TGTGCCAGCAGTTACCGGGGTTTGAACTATGGCTACACCTTC,CASSYRGLNYGYTF
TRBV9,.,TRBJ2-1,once,TGTGCCAGCAGCGTAGTGCCCATTGGCGACGTCGGCAATGAGCAGTTCTTC,CASSVVPIGDVGNEQFF
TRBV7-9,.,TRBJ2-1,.,TGTGCTTCACACCGGAGCTCCTACAATGAGCAGTTCTTC,CASHRSSYNEQFF